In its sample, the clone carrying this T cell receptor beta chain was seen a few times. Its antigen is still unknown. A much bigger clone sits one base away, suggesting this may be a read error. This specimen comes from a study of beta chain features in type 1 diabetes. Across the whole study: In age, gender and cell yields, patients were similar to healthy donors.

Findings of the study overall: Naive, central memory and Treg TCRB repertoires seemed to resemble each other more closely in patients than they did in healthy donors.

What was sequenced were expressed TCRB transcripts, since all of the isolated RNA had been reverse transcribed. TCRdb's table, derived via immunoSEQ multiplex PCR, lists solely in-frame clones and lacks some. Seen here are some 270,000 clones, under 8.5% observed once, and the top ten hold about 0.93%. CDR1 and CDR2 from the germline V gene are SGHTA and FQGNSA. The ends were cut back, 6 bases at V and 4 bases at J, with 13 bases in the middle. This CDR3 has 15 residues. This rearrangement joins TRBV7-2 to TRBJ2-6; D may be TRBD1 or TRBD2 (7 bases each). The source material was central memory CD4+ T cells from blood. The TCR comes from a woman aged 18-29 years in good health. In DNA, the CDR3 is TGTGCCAGCAGGGGGGGGACAGCGGGGGCCAACGTCCTGACTTTC. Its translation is CASRGGTAGANVLTF. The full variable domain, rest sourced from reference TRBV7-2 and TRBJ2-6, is GAGVSQSPSNKVTEKGKDVELRCDPISGHTALYWYRQSLGQGLEFLIYFQGNSAPDKSGLPSDRFSAERTGGSVSTLTIQRTQQEDSAVYLCASRGGTAGANVLTFGAGSRLTVL.